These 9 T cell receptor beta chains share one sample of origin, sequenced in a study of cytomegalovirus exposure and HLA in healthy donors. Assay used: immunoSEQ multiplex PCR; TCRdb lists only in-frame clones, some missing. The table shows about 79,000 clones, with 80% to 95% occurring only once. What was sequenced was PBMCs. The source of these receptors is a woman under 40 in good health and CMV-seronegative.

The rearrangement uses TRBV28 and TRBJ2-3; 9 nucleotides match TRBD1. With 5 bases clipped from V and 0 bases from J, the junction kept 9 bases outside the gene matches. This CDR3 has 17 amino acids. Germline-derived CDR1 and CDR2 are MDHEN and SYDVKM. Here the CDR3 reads CASSLGFGQGSTDTQYF. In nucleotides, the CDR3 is TGTGCCAGCAGTCTAGGTTTTGGACAGGGGAGCACAGATACGCAGTATTTT.

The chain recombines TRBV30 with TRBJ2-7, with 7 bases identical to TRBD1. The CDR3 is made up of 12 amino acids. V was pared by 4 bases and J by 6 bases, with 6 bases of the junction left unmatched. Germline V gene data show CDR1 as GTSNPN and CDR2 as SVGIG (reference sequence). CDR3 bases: TGTGCCTGGAAGACAGACAGGGTCGAGCAGTACTTC. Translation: CAWKTDRVEQYF.

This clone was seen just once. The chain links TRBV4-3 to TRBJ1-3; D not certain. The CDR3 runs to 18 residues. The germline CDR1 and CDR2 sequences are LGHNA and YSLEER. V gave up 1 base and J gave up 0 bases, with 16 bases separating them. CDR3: CASSQGLVWALSGNTIYF. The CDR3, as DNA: TGCGCCAGCAGCCAAGGTTTGGTCTGGGCTCTCTCTGGAAACACCATATATTTT.

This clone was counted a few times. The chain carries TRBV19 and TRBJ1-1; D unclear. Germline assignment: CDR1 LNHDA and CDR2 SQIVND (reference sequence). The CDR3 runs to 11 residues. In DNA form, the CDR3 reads TGTGCTGCTACGGGGTTAGCAGAAGCTTTCTTT. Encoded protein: CAATGLAEAFF. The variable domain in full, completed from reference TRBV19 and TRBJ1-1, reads DGGITQSPKYLFRKEGQNVTLSCEQNLNHDAMYWYRQDPGQGLRLIYYSQIVNDFQKGDIAEGYSVSREKKESFPLTVTSAQKNPTAFYLCAATGLAEAFFGQGTRLTVV.

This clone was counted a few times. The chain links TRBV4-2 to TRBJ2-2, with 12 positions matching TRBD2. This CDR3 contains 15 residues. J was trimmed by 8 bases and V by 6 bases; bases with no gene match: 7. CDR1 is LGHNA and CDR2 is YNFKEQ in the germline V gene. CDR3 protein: CASSRLAGEGGELFF. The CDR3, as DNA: TGTGCCAGCAGTCGACTAGCGGGAGAGGGTGGGGAGCTGTTTTTT.

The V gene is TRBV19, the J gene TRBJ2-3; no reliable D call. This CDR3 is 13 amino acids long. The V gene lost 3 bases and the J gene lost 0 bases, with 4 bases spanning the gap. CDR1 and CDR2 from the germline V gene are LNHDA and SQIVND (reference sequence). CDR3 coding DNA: TGTGCCAGTAGTATGCAGAGCACAGATACGCAGTATTTT. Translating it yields CASSMQSTDTQYF. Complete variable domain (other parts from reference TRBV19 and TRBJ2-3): DGGITQSPKYLFRKEGQNVTLSCEQNLNHDAMYWYRQDPGQGLRLIYYSQIVNDFQKGDIAEGYSVSREKKESFPLTVTSAQKNPTAFYLCASSMQSTDTQYFGPGTRLTVL.

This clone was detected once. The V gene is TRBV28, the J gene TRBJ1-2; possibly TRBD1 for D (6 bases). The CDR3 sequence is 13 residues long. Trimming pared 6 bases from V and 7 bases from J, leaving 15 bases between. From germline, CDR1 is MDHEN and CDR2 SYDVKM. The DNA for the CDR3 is TGTGCCAGCAGGATAGGACAGCGATCTGGCTACACCTTC. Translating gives CASRIGQRSGYTF.

The CDR3 loop reads CASSLGIGGGNTIYF. CDR3 sequence (DNA): TGTGCCAGCAGCCTAGGGATTGGCGGAGGAAACACCATATATTTT. The chain has TRBV7-6 and TRBJ1-3; D remains ambiguous. Trimming pared 5 bases from V and 4 bases from J, leaving 15 bases between. This CDR3 spans 15 amino acids. Germline values: CDR1 SGHVS, CDR2 FNYEAQ.

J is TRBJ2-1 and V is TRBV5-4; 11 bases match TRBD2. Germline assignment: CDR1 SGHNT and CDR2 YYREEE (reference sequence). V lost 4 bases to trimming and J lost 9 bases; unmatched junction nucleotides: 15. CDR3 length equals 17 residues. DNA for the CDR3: TGTGCCAGCAGCCCTAACCGGGGGACTAGCGGAGGAGGTGAGCAGTTCTTC. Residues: CASSPNRGTSGGGEQFF.